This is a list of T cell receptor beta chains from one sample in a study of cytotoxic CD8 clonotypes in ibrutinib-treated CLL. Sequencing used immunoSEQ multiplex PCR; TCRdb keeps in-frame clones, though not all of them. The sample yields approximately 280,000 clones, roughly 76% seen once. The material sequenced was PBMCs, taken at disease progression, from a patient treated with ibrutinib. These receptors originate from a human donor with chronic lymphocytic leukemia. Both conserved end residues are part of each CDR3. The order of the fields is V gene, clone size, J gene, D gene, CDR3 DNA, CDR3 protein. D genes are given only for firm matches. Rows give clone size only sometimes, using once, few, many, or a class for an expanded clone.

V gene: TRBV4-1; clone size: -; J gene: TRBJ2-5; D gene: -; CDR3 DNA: TGCGCCAGCAGCCAAGAGGGAGAGACCCAGTACTTC; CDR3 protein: CASSQEGETQYF
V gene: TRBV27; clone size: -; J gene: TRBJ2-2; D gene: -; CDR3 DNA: TGTGCCAGCAGTGCGGGACGGGGTTTACCCGGGGAGCTGTTTTTT; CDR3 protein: CASSAGRGLPGELFF
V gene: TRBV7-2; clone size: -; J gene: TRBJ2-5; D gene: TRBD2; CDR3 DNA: TGTGCCAGCAGCTTGGGGGGGTACGAGACCCAGTACTTC; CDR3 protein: CASSLGGYETQYF
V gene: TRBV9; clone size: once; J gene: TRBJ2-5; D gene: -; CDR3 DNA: TGTGCCAGCAGCGTAGGAGGTGGACAAGAGACCCAGTACTTC; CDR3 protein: CASSVGGGQETQYF
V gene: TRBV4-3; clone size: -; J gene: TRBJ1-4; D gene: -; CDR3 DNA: TGCGCCAGCAGCCCCGGGAGAAATGAAAAACTGTTTTTT; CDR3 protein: CASSPGRNEKLFF
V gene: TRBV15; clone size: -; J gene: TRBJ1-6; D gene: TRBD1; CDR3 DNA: TGTGCCACCAGCGAGACAGGGATATATTCACCCCTCCACTTT; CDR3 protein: CATSETGIYSPLHF
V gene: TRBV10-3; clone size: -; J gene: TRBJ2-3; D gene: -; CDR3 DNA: TGTGCCATCAGTGAGCCTCGGGGGCCTATGCGGGTTAGCACAGATACGCAGTATTTT; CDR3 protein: CAISEPRGPMRVSTDTQYF
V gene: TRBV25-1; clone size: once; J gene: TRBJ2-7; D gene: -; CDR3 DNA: TGTGCCAGCGAAACCTCCGGGTATTCCTACGAGCAGTACTTC; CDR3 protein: CASETSGYSYEQYF
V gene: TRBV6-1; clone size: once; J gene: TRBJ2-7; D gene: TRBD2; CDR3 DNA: TGTGCCAGCAGACCCGGGACTAGCATCCACGAGCAGTACTTC; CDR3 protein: CASRPGTSIHEQYF
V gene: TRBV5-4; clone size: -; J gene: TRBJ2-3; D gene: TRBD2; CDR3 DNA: TGTGCCAGCAGCTTGACTAGCGGGGGGCTGTTTGAGCAGTATTTT; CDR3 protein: CASSLTSGGLFEQYF
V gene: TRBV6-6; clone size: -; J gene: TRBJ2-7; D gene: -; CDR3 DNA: TGTGCCAGCAGTTACCTCGGGACCCTAGGGGACAACGAGCAGTACTTC; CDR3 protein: CASSYLGTLGDNEQYF
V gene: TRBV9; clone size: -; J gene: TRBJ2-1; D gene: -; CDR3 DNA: TGTGCCAGCAGCGCCCTAGCGACCCGCTCCTACAATGAGCAGTTCTTC; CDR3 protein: CASSALATRSYNEQFF
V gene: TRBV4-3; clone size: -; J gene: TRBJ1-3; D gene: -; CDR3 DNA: TGCGCCAGCAGCCAAGATCGTCTCGGGGGCTCTGGAAACACCATATATTTT; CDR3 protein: CASSQDRLGGSGNTIYF
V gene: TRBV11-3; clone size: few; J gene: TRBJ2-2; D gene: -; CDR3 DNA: TGTGCCAGCAGCTTAGAGGCCGGGGAGCTGTTTTTT; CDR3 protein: CASSLEAGELFF
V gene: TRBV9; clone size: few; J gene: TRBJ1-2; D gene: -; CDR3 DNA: TGTGCCAGCAGCGTAGCCGGGGGGATGAAGGGCTACACCTTC; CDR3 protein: CASSVAGGMKGYTF
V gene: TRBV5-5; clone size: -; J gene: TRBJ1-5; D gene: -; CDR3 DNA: TGTGCCAGCAGCCCAGCGGGACCTGTTATTAATCAGCCCCAGCATTTT; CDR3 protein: CASSPAGPVINQPQHF
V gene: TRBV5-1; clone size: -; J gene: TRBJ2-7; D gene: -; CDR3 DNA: TGCGCCACCTCACCGACAGGCCTTGGCAACGAGCAGTACTTC; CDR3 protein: CATSPTGLGNEQYF
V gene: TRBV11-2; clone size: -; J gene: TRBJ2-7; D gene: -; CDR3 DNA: TGTGCCAGCAGCTTATACCCGGGGGAGCAGTACTTC; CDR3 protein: CASSLYPGEQYF
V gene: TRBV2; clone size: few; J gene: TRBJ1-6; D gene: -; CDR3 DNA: TGTGCCAGCAGTGAAGAGACCGGGACCCCACCCCTCCACTTT; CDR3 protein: CASSEETGTPPLHF
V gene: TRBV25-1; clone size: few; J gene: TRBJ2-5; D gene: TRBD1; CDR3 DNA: TGTGCCAGCAGTGTGGGCCCTGTGACAGGGTTCGAGACCCAGTACTTC; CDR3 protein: CASSVGPVTGFETQYF
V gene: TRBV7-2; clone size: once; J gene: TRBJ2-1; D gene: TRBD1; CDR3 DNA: TGTGCCAGCAGCTCGTCCGGGACAGGGGTCAATGAGCAGTTCTTC; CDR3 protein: CASSSSGTGVNEQFF
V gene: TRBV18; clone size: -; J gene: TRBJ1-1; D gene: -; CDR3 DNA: TGTGCCAGCTCACCACCCGAAGGAAGGGGTTTTGCTTTCTTT; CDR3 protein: CASSPPEGRGFAFF
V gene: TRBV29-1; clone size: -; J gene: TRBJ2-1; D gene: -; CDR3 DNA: TGCAGCGCCGAAAGGGAGTACAATGAGCAGTTCTTC; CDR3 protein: CSAEREYNEQFF
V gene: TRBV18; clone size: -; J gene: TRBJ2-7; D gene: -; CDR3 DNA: TGTGCCAGCTCACCGCGAGGGGGGGCCGGCTCCTACGAGCAGTACTTC; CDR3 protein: CASSPRGGAGSYEQYF
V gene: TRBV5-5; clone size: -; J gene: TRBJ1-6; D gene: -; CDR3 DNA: TGTGCCAGCAGCTTCGCCGGAGGATATAATTCACCCCTCCACTTT; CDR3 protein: CASSFAGGYNSPLHF
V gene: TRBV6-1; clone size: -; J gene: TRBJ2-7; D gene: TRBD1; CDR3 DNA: TGTGCCAGCATTTTCGGGACAGGGATTAGCGGGCAGTACTTC; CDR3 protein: CASIFGTGISGQYF